Following are 30 T cell receptor beta chains from one sample sequenced in a study of shared clonotypes between healthy human individuals. Some clones are missing from TCRdb's copy, which holds only in-frame ones; the method was immunoSEQ multiplex PCR. The sample lists 850,000 to 1,100,000 clones, 70% to 85% occurring once. The specimen sequenced was memory CD4+ T cells from PBMCs. Subset specified: CD45RA-negative fraction. Receptors originate from a man aged 18 to 30 in good health. Some clones in this sample may be carry-over from other donors' samples.

V gene TRBV19 combines with J gene TRBJ1-5, with 7 bases aligning to TRBD1. Germline loops: CDR1 LNHDA, CDR2 SQIVND (reference sequence). This CDR3 has 15 residues. V lost 3 bases to trimming and J lost 4 bases; unmatched junction nucleotides: 6. CDR3 residues: CASSMPGTANQPQHF. The CDR3 DNA sequence: TGTGCCAGTAGTATGCCCGGGACAGCGAATCAGCCCCAGCATTTT.

This clone was seen more than once but under ten times. J is TRBJ1-4 and V is TRBV28; maybe TRBD1 (5 bases). V was pared by 4 bases and J by 0 bases, with 18 bases between. The CDR3 has 18 residues. The germline CDR1 and CDR2 sequences are MDHEN and SYDVKM. DNA of the CDR3: TGTGCCAGCAGTTCGGCGGGGGGACTTCCAGCAACTAATGAAAAACTGTTTTTT. Translation: CASSSAGGLPATNEKLFF.

The rearrangement links TRBV27 to TRBJ1-3; D is perhaps TRBD1 (5 bases). Trimming pared 6 bases from V and 1 base from J, leaving 10 bases between. CDR1 and CDR2 from the germline V gene are MNHEY and SMNVEV (reference sequence). The CDR3 is 14 residues long. CDR3 residues: CASSNGGSGNTIYF. The CDR3 DNA reads as TGTGCCAGCAGCAACGGGGGTTCTGGAAACACCATATATTTT.

The rearrangement uses TRBV30 and TRBJ2-2, with D tentatively TRBD1 (5 bases). The CDR3 runs to 16 residues. CDR1 and CDR2 (germline): GTSNPN, SVGIG (reference sequence). The ends were cut back, 5 bases at V and 4 bases at J, with 20 bases in the middle. CDR3: CAWFVGRVRGTGELFF. The CDR3 region has the DNA TGTGCCTGGTTTGTGGGGCGCGTCCGAGGCACCGGGGAGCTGTTTTTT.

As concerns this clone: The germline gene is not matched at one end of the junction; a read error may be the cause. The chain has TRBV7-2 and TRBJ2-1; D remains ambiguous. The CDR3 is 11 amino acids. Per the germline V gene, CDR1 is SGHTA and CDR2 is FQGNSA. DNA of the CDR3: TGTGCCAGCAGTTTAATGGGCCCCCAGATCTTC. Translating gives CASSLMGPQIF.

The rearrangement joins TRBV9 to TRBJ2-2, with D possibly TRBD2 on 5 matching bases. Trimming stripped 3 bases from V and 2 bases from J, with 11 bases between. The CDR3 covers 15 residues. Per the germline V gene, CDR1 is SGDLS and CDR2 is YYNGEE. This CDR3 reads CASSERGPNTGELFF. The CDR3 DNA reads as TGTGCCAGCAGCGAGCGAGGGCCCAACACCGGGGAGCTGTTTTTT. Combining the CDR3 with reference TRBV9 and TRBJ2-2 gives the whole variable domain DSGVTQTPKHLITATGQRVTLRCSPRSGDLSVYWYQQSLDQGLQFLIQYYNGEERAKGNILERFSAQQFPDLHSELNLSSLELGDSALYFCASSERGPNTGELFFGEGSRLTVL.

Ten or more counts support this clone. This rearrangement joins TRBV30 to TRBJ1-3; a possible D gene is TRBD1 (5 bases). Per the germline V gene, CDR1 is GTSNPN and CDR2 is SVGIG (reference sequence). V gave up 2 bases and J gave up 0 bases, with 11 bases separating them. CDR3 length equals 15 residues. This chain's CDR3 is CAWSWDGNSGNTIYF. In DNA, the CDR3 is TGTGCCTGGAGTTGGGACGGAAACTCTGGAAACACCATATATTTT.

Worth noting for this clone: Being one base from a much bigger clone, this may be a read error. This specimen includes other DNA sequences encoding the same CDR3. This chain uses TRBV28 with TRBJ1-5; D remains ambiguous. Trimming stripped 5 bases from V and 5 bases from J, with 4 bases between. The CDR3 length is 11 residues. Germline CDR1 reads MDHEN; CDR2 reads SYDVKM. As DNA, the CDR3 is TGTGCCAGCAGTAGGTATCAGCCCCAGCATTTT. As protein: CASSRYQPQHF.

The chain carries TRBV6-1 and TRBJ1-4, with D maybe TRBD1 (6 bases). Germline CDR1 is MNHNS and CDR2 is SASEGT. This CDR3 has 13 amino acids. V was cut by 4 bases and J by 16 bases, with 19 bases left in between. CDR3 sequence (DNA): TGTGCCAGCAGTGTAGACAGGCCCGGAGGAGGGTTTTTT. Translating gives CASSVDRPGGGFF.

There are a few counts of this clone. The gene calls are TRBV6-1 and TRBJ2-3; TRBD1 might be the D (6 bases). The ends were cut back, 6 bases at V and 0 bases at J, with 10 bases in the middle. Germline-derived CDR1 and CDR2 are MNHNS and SASEGT. The length of the CDR3 is 14 residues. CDR3 region: CASSRGSSTDTQYF. The DNA of the CDR3 is TGTGCCAGCAGCAGGGGCTCAAGCACAGATACGCAGTATTTT.

The sample holds one count of this clone. J is TRBJ2-3 and V is TRBV4-1; TRBD2 might be the D (5 bases). CDR3 length equals 13 residues. The V and J ends lost 1 base and 4 bases respectively, with 6 bases between them. Germline V gene lookup returns CDR1 MGHRA and CDR2 YSYEKL. The CDR3 DNA reads as TGCGCCAGCAGCCAAGGAGCGGCAGATACGCAGTATTTT. It yields the protein CASSQGAADTQYF.

The chain has TRBV19 and TRBJ1-2, with D perhaps matching TRBD1 (6 bases). This CDR3 contains 15 residues. The germline V gene has CDR1 LNHDA and CDR2 SQIVND (reference sequence). V lost 3 bases and J lost 0, with 11 bases in between. CDR3 in DNA: TGTGCCAGTAGTATGGCAGGGGTCTCTAACTATGGCTACACCTTC. This translates into CASSMAGVSNYGYTF.

The rearrangement links TRBV6-5 to TRBJ2-3; D uncertain. The V end lost 1 base, the J end lost 11 bases, and 19 bases lay between the germline ends. This CDR3 is 15 amino acids long. Germline assignment: CDR1 MNHEY and CDR2 SVGAGI. This chain's CDR3 is CASSYWLGKGKGQYF. CDR3 coding DNA: TGTGCCAGCAGTTACTGGCTGGGGAAGGGTAAGGGGCAGTATTTT.

The gene calls are TRBV5-1 and TRBJ2-6, with D possibly TRBD1 on 5 matching bases. The V end lost 6 bases, the J end lost 2 bases, and 9 bases lay between the germline ends. The CDR3 runs to 14 residues. Germline values: CDR1 SGHRS, CDR2 YFSETQ. CDR3 bases: TGCGCCAGCACCGAACAGGCTGGGGCCAACGTCCTGACTTTC. Amino acid sequence: CASTEQAGANVLTF.

This clone was picked up one time. The junction and the germline gene differ at one end; a read error may be behind it. This sequence joins TRBV6-6 and TRBJ1-1; D possibly corresponds to TRBD1 (5 bases). This CDR3 spans 16 amino acids. Germline-derived CDR1 and CDR2 are MNHNY and SVGAGI (reference sequence). CDR3 region: CASSYSTSGANTQAFF. CDR3 nucleotides: TGTGCCAGCAGTTACTCTACAAGCGGGGCGAACACTCAAGCTTTCTTT.

The J gene is TRBJ2-1, the V gene TRBV5-6; D may be TRBD2 (6 bases). Germline CDR1 and CDR2: SGHDT and YYEEEE. Trimming pared 1 base from V and 3 bases from J, leaving 14 bases between. The CDR3 spans 16 residues. The CDR3: CASSLRRDLNYNEQFF. Here the CDR3 DNA reads TGTGCCAGCAGCTTGAGGCGGGATCTGAACTACAATGAGCAGTTCTTC.

The genes are TRBV2 and TRBJ2-3, with D possibly TRBD2 on 5 matching bases. V lost 5 bases to trimming and J lost 11 bases, with 11 bases between them. The germline V gene has CDR1 SNHLY and CDR2 FYNNEI. This CDR3 contains 11 residues. CDR3 DNA sequence: TGTGCCAGCAGTTATACCGAGGGGCAGTATTTT. Its translation: CASSYTEGQYF.

The sample holds one count of this clone. The sample has other DNA sequences that encode this CDR3 too. J is TRBJ2-2 and V is TRBV18; weak D call: TRBD2 (5 bases). The germline V gene has CDR1 KGHSH and CDR2 LQKENI. V shed 3 bases and J shed 0 bases, with 5 bases lying between them. The CDR3 is made up of 14 amino acids. The DNA of the CDR3 is TGTGCCAGCTCACCGGAGGCGAACACCGGGGAGCTGTTTTTT. Protein product: CASSPEANTGELFF. The entire variable domain, with the rest obtained from reference TRBV18 and TRBJ2-2, is as follows: NAGVMQNPRHLVRRRGQEARLRCSPMKGHSHVYWYRQLPEEGLKFMVYLQKENIIDESGMPKERFSAEFPKEGPSILRIQQVVRGDSAAYFCASSPEANTGELFFGEGSRLTVL.

V is TRBV4-2 and J is TRBJ1-2, with D maybe TRBD1 (6 bases). CDR3 size: 16 residues. V was trimmed by 0 bases and J by 7 bases, leaving 18 bases between them. Germline values: CDR1 LGHNA, CDR2 YNFKEQ. The CDR3 nucleotides are TGTGCCAGCAGCCAAGAAAATACAGGGATCGGATCTGGCTACACCTTC. Protein product: CASSQENTGIGSGYTF.

The chain carries TRBV7-9 and TRBJ2-7, with TRBD1 identical over 8 bases. Trimming at V came to 1 base and at J to 3 bases, leaving 2 bases not matched to a gene. Per germline, CDR1 SEHNR and CDR2 FQNEAQ (reference sequence). CDR3 size: 14 residues. DNA for the CDR3: TGTGCCAGCAGCTTAGGACAGGGGATCTACGAGCAGTACTTC. This translates into CASSLGQGIYEQYF.

This chain links TRBV28 with TRBJ2-4; D uncertain. The germline CDR1 and CDR2 sequences are MDHEN and SYDVKM. This CDR3 comprises 14 residues. V was pared by 2 bases and J by 8 bases, with 13 bases between. The DNA for the CDR3 is TGTGCCAGCAGTTTACCGGCAGGCTCGGACATTCAGTACTTC. It codes for CASSLPAGSDIQYF.

The chain employs TRBV5-1 and TRBJ2-2, with D perhaps matching TRBD1 (6 bases). There are 15 residues in the CDR3. Germline loops: CDR1 SGHRS, CDR2 YFSETQ. Trimming pared 8 bases from V and 1 base from J, leaving 15 bases between. The CDR3 is CASENGQKNTGELFF. In DNA, the CDR3 is TGCGCCAGTGAGAACGGACAGAAGAACACCGGGGAGCTGTTTTTT. Combining the CDR3 with reference TRBV5-1 and TRBJ2-2 gives the whole variable domain KAGVTQTPRYLIKTRGQQVTLSCSPISGHRSVSWYQQTPGQGLQFLFEYFSETQRNKGNFPGRFSGRQFSNSRSEMNVSTLELGDSALYLCASENGQKNTGELFFGEGSRLTVL.

The V gene is TRBV7-6, the J gene TRBJ2-5; 7 nucleotides align to TRBD1. The CDR3 consists of 15 residues. CDR1 SGHVS and CDR2 FNYEAQ come from the germline V gene. V was pared by 2 bases and J by 1 base, with 4 bases of the junction left unmatched. CDR3 amino acids: CASSLLTGVQETQYF. CDR3 DNA: TGTGCCAGCAGCTTACTAACAGGGGTCCAAGAGACCCAGTACTTC.

V and J are TRBV6-5 and TRBJ2-3; TRBD2 might be the D (6 bases). This CDR3 comprises 15 residues. Trimming left V 5 bases short and J 1 base short, with 13 bases between. Germline CDR1 MNHEY, CDR2 SVGAGI. This CDR3 is CASSRDPSGTDTQYF. As DNA, the CDR3 is TGTGCCAGCAGTCGGGATCCTAGCGGCACAGATACGCAGTATTTT.

V is TRBV4-2 and J is TRBJ2-5, with 10 nucleotides matching TRBD1. Trimming took 1 base from V and 1 from J; bases not matched to a gene: 6. The CDR3 has 17 residues. From germline, CDR1 is LGHNA and CDR2 YNFKEQ. The CDR3 nucleotides are TGTGCCAGCAGCCAAGGGGACAGGGGTTGGGTCCAAGAGACCCAGTACTTC. Translating gives CASSQGDRGWVQETQYF.

V usage is TRBV6-1 and J usage is TRBJ1-2; 7 bases align to TRBD1. The length of the CDR3 is 14 residues. The germline gives CDR1 MNHNS, CDR2 SASEGT. The V and J ends lost 6 bases and 6 bases, in that order; junction bases with no gene match: 10. Here the CDR3 DNA reads TGTGCCAGCAGGGGCCAGGGGGGGGCCGATGGCTACACCTTC. As protein: CASRGQGGADGYTF.

The chain recombines TRBV18 with TRBJ1-1; 9 nucleotides match TRBD1. Germline V gene lookup returns CDR1 KGHSH and CDR2 LQKENI. This CDR3 is built from 17 residues. V shed 3 bases, J shed 4 bases, and the junction held 12 bases outside the gene matches. The CDR3 bases are TGTGCCAGCTCACCCGTCCCGGGACAGGGTCCGGCCACTGAAGCTTTCTTT. Its translation: CASSPVPGQGPATEAFF.

The V gene is TRBV5-1, the J gene TRBJ1-1; D might be TRBD1 (6 bases). Trimming pared 3 bases from V and 2 bases from J, leaving 11 bases between. The CDR3 extends over 14 amino acids. Germline V lookup: CDR1 SGHRS, CDR2 YFSETQ. The CDR3 DNA reads TGCGCCAGCAGCTCCGGGACATTCAACACTGAAGCTTTCTTT. This sequence encodes CASSSGTFNTEAFF.

This clone was seen just once. The chain combines TRBV2 with TRBJ1-1; a weak D match, TRBD1 (5 bases). The CDR3 extends over 17 amino acids. V was cut by 6 bases and J by 8 bases, with 28 bases left in between. Looked up from germline, CDR1 is SNHLY and CDR2 is FYNNEI. CDR3 protein: CASSGPRMGGSVGEAFF. The CDR3, as DNA: TGTGCCAGCAGCGGGCCCCGAATGGGGGGAAGCGTCGGCGAAGCTTTCTTT.

The chain combines TRBV27 with TRBJ2-2; no clear D. The germline V and J ends were trimmed by 0 bases and 0 bases, with 5 bases remaining between them. CDR3 size: 15 residues. Per germline, CDR1 MNHEY and CDR2 SMNVEV (reference sequence). CDR3 DNA: TGTGCCAGCAGTTTATCTAGACCGAACACCGGGGAGCTGTTTTTT. It yields the protein CASSLSRPNTGELFF.